This T cell receptor (beta chain) was sequenced in a study of blood T cell repertoires in COVID-19. Study overall: Acute and convalescent COVID-19 specimens originated in the United States, Italy and Spain. T cells, B-cell-depleted T cells, or PBMCs supplied cDNA or gDNA.

V shed 6 bases, J shed 2 bases, and the junction held 4 bases outside the gene matches. Germline V gives CDR1 MNHEY, CDR2 SVGAGI. The CDR3 spans 14 residues. Authors' methods: The authors estimated nucleated cell counts from reference gene primer amplification. Using immunoSEQ multiplex PCR, the repertoire was profiled, and TCRdb retains in-frame clones only, with some absent. V and J calls plus clone size are reproduced from that table; the DNA served to infer D and trimming. This table has some 180,000 clones, roughly 91% appearing once. The chain joins TRBV6-5 to TRBJ2-7, with 10 bases fitting TRBD2. This TCR derives from a man aged 40-55 years with active or convalescent COVID-19. Sequenced: peripheral blood. The DNA of the CDR3 is TGTGCCAGCAGCGTACTAGCGGGGCCCTACGAGCAGTACTTC. Amino acid sequence: CASSVLAGPYEQYF.